These 5 T cell receptor beta chains were all obtained from the same sample, sequenced in a study of T cell responses to AZD1222 COVID-19 vaccine. Sequenced by immunoSEQ multiplex PCR; TCRdb stores in-frame clones only, minus some. The sample contains about 64,000 clones, 80% of which appear only once. Specimen: peripheral blood, collected 28 days after the second AZD1222 dose. The receptors originated from an adult who received the AZD1222 COVID-19 vaccine.

The rearrangement joins TRBV3-1 (or the pseudogene TRBV3-2) to TRBJ1-2, with TRBD1 identical over 10 bases. CDR1 and CDR2 from the germline V gene are LGHDT and YNNKEL (reference sequence). The J segment lost 3 bases and the V segment lost 4 bases, leaving 5 bases of the junction unmatched. CDR3 length: 15 residues. The CDR3 reads CASSPWDRGDYGYTF. In DNA form, the CDR3 reads TGTGCCAGCAGCCCATGGGACAGGGGCGACTATGGCTACACCTTC.

J is TRBJ1-2 and V is TRBV5-4; 8 bases are a match to TRBD1. The V gene's germline CDR1 is SGHNT and CDR2 YYREEE (reference sequence). CDR3 length: 14 amino acids. V gave up 5 bases and J gave up 2 bases; unmatched junction bases: 5. CDR3 bases: TGTGCCAGCAGAGGACAGGGTGGAAACTATGGCTACACCTTC. Its translation: CASRGQGGNYGYTF.

The rearrangement joins TRBV5-4 to TRBJ1-6; unclear D gene. Trimming took off 4 bases at V and 7 bases at J, with 18 bases between the two ends. The CDR3 runs 16 residues. Germline-derived CDR1 and CDR2 are SGHNT and YYREEE (reference sequence). The CDR3 sequence: CASSVDNPAVNSPLHF. CDR3 DNA: TGTGCCAGCAGCGTAGACAATCCAGCGGTCAATTCACCCCTCCACTTT.

The chain combines TRBV19 with TRBJ2-4; 7 nucleotides agree with TRBD1. The CDR3 has 14 amino acids. CDR1 and CDR2 (germline): LNHDA, SQIVND (reference sequence). V lost 4 bases to trimming and J lost 8 bases; unmatched junction nucleotides: 8. CDR3 sequence: CASSRTGGKDIQYF. The CDR3 nucleotides are TGTGCCAGTAGTAGGACAGGAGGAAAGGACATTCAGTACTTC. Together with reference TRBV19 and TRBJ2-4, the CDR3 gives the full variable domain: DGGITQSPKYLFRKEGQNVTLSCEQNLNHDAMYWYRQDPGQGLRLIYYSQIVNDFQKGDIAEGYSVSREKKESFPLTVTSAQKNPTAFYLCASSRTGGKDIQYFGAGTRLSVL.

This chain links TRBV7-8 with TRBJ1-1; D remains ambiguous. The CDR3 extends over 14 amino acids. Trimming took off 1 base at V and 3 bases at J, with 9 bases between the two ends. CDR1 and CDR2 from the germline V gene are SGHVS and FQNEAQ. DNA of the CDR3: TGTGCCAGCAGCTTAGAAGACGTTTACACTGAAGCTTTCTTT. This encodes CASSLEDVYTEAFF.